The TCR beta chain under discussion was sequenced for a study of PD-1 blockade in classical Hodgkin lymphoma (dated by TCRdb to about 2020). A note on the overall study: The study used TCR beta sequencing and CyTOF to define a peripheral blood immune signature of response to PD-1 blockade in classical Hodgkin lymphoma.

The Qiagen DNeasy kit was used to extract genomic DNA from unsorted PBMCs and from the negatively selected CD4+ and CD8+ fractions. Amplification of TCR beta CDR3 regions was done by immunoSEQ multiplex PCR with primers that anneal to V and J segments. Amplification bias was minimized using a synthetic immune receptor repertoire, and residual bias was removed computationally after sequencing. Processing in the source paper ran as follows. Repertoire diversity was quantified as the Shannon entropy index using custom Python scripts. Unsorted, CD4+ and CD8+ repertoires were analyzed separately, except for combined analyses in which CD4+ and CD8+ sequences were merged in silico. TCRdb limited this immuneACCESS table to in-frame rearrangements with V and J called. A share of clones is missing; checked studies link under half to unresolved V genes, and the rest is unexplained. The V and J calls and clone size come from that table; D and trimming were worked out from the DNA. Across this sample there are about 47,000 clones, with under 95% seen only once. The ten largest make up nearly 5% of the sample.

The investigation overall reported the following: The study was restricted to a single clinical trial cohort, and the causes of repertoire differences, possibly disease activity or prior therapy, were left undefined. Newly diagnosed patients were reported to have lower baseline TCR diversity than healthy donors, and relapsed/refractory patients were reported to have lower baseline TCR diversity still.

The time point tag for this specimen amounts to: newly diagnosed, previously untreated cHL patient sample. To serve as a comparison group for the relapsed/refractory trial patients, PBMCs were sequenced from patients with newly diagnosed, previously untreated classical Hodgkin lymphoma. Peripheral blood was collected in 8 mL Vacutainer Cell Preparation Tubes, from which PBMCs were isolated by centrifugation and then cryopreserved. To note about this clone: There is no known antigen for this receptor. No base qualities exist here, and no much larger clone lies one base off it.

The sample consisted of peripheral blood mononuclear cells (PBMCs). This TCR was recovered from a human donor with classical Hodgkin lymphoma.

The CDR3 region has the sequence CASLNMGGPEAFF. Read as DNA, the sequence is TGTGCCAGCCTTAATATGGGGGGCCCTGAAGCTTTCTTT. Recombination linked TRBV2 to TRBJ1-1; TRBD1 could be the D gene, as 6 bases match. Trimming removed 8 bases from V and 6 bases from J, leaving 16 bases between the germline ends. Sequences SNHLY (CDR1) and FYNNEI (CDR2) are obtained from the germline V gene. CDR3 length: 13 amino acids, cysteine to phenylalanine. Only CDR3 DNA is held: 39 bases, read in frame from base 1. When the CDR3 is completed using the reference TRBV2 and TRBJ1-1 genes on either side, the full variable domain is EPEVTQTPSHQVTQMGQEVILRCVPISNHLYFYWYRQILGQKVEFLVSFYNNEISEKSEIFDDQFSVERPDGSNFTLKIRSTKLEDSAMYFCASLNMGGPEAFFGQGTRLTVV.